The 30 T cell receptor beta chains given below trace back to one sample, sequenced in a study of neurological immune-mediated disorders. TCRdb re-called the 5' RACE reads through MiXCR, storing one row per CDR3 protein. The data contain some 77,000 distinct CDR3 sequences, roughly 13% of them seen just once; the ten biggest clones take up roughly 4.5%. Regarding time point: longitudinal time-point 1 (baseline). The sample taken for sequencing was PBMCs. All receptors come from a female donor with HTLV-1-associated myelopathy (HAM/TSP).

This clonotype has a handful of counts. The chain carries TRBV18 and TRBJ1-2; TRBD1 agrees at 7 bases. Per the germline V gene, CDR1 is KGHSH and CDR2 is LQKENI. The V segment lost 3 bases and the J segment 0 bases; nucleotides outside the gene matches: 4. The CDR3 sequence is 15 residues long. Written as DNA, the CDR3 is TGTGCCAGCTCACCCACGACAGGGTCTAACTATGGCTACACCTTC. Translation: CASSPTTGSNYGYTF.

Ten or more counts support this clonotype. J is TRBJ2-3 and V is TRBV7-2, with unresolved D. Germline V gene data show CDR1 as SGHTA and CDR2 as FQGNSA. This CDR3 has 15 residues. The V end was cut by 2 bases, the J end by 4 bases, with 13 bases between. The CDR3 nucleotides are TGTGCCAGCAGCTTAAGTGCTCATGTCGCAGATACGCAGTATTTT. It codes for CASSLSAHVADTQYF. Full variable domain (rest looked up from reference TRBV7-2 and TRBJ2-3): GAGVSQSPSNKVTEKGKDVELRCDPISGHTALYWYRQSLGQGLEFLIYFQGNSAPDKSGLPSDRFSAERTGGSVSTLTIQRTQQEDSAVYLCASSLSAHVADTQYFGPGTRLTVL.

This clonotype was seen at least ten times. In DNA, the CDR3 is TGCGCCAGCAGCTTGGATCCAAGGGCGGGCGAAGCTTTCTTT. Encoded protein: CASSLDPRAGEAFF. The chain couples TRBV5-1 to TRBJ1-1; D gene unclear. The germline V gene has CDR1 SGHRS and CDR2 YFSETQ. The CDR3 contains 14 residues. The V and J ends lost 0 bases and 8 bases respectively, with 14 bases between them.

This clonotype was seen at least ten times. V is TRBV20-1 and J is TRBJ2-3; D might be TRBD2 (5 bases). CDR1 and CDR2 from the germline V gene are DFQATT and SNEGSKA (reference sequence). The V gene lost 6 bases and the J gene lost 2 bases, with 12 bases spanning the gap. The CDR3 has 13 residues. CDR3 amino acids: CSAVSGSTDTQYF. Here the CDR3 DNA reads TGCAGTGCCGTAAGCGGTTCCACAGATACGCAGTATTTT.

This clonotype turned up a few times. The chain carries TRBV5-1 and TRBJ2-3; 8 bases line up with TRBD1. The CDR3 sequence is 14 residues long. Germline V gives CDR1 SGHRS, CDR2 YFSETQ. The V segment lost 4 bases and the J segment 2 bases; nucleotides outside the gene matches: 3. The CDR3 sequence is CASSEQGDTDTQYF. CDR3 in DNA: TGCGCCAGCAGCGAACAGGGGGACACAGATACGCAGTATTTT.

This clonotype occurred many times. The genes are TRBV20-1 and TRBJ2-3; D possibly uses TRBD1 or TRBD2 (5 bases each). The CDR3 covers 15 residues. The germline CDR1 and CDR2 sequences are DFQATT and SNEGSKA (reference sequence). V lost 0 bases, J lost 9 bases, and 19 bases lay in between. CDR3 sequence (DNA): TGCAGTGCTAGAGATTCATCCGGGGTTGGGACCACGCAGTATTTT. Translation gives CSARDSSGVGTTQYF.

This clonotype was seen more than once but under ten times. The chain carries TRBV7-9 and TRBJ2-7; D gene unclear. With 2 bases removed from V and 4 bases from J, the gap between germline ends came to 6 bases. The germline V gene has CDR1 SEHNR and CDR2 FQNEAQ (reference sequence). The CDR3 consists of 12 residues. DNA of the CDR3: TGTGCCAGCAGCTTAATGGAGTACGAGCAGTACTTC. It specifies CASSLMEYEQYF.

This clonotype has ten or more counts. V usage is TRBV4-1 and J usage is TRBJ2-2; 8 bases are a match to TRBD2. This CDR3 has 16 residues. Germline values: CDR1 MGHRA, CDR2 YSYEKL. V lost 1 base to trimming and J lost 1 base; unmatched junction nucleotides: 2. This CDR3 is CASSQVAGGNTGELFF. The CDR3 DNA sequence: TGCGCCAGCAGCCAAGTGGCGGGGGGGAACACCGGGGAGCTGTTTTTT.

This clonotype was recorded at least ten times. The chain combines TRBV12-5 with TRBJ1-3, with 7 positions matching TRBD1. Losses at the gene ends were 4 bases for V and 1 base for J; bases not matched to a gene: 10. In germline, CDR1 is LGHNT, CDR2 FRNRAP. This CDR3 is built from 17 residues. The chain's CDR3 is CASGSTLDRSSGNTIYF. The CDR3 DNA reads TGTGCTAGTGGTTCCACGTTGGACAGGTCATCTGGAAACACCATATATTTT.

This clonotype was observed at least ten times. The chain links TRBV29-1 to TRBJ2-5; 9 nucleotides line up with TRBD1. The CDR3 is made up of 13 amino acids. J lost 5 bases, V lost 6 bases, and 7 bases had no gene match. Looked up from germline, CDR1 is SQVTM and CDR2 is ANQGSEA. CDR3 residues: CSVAGTGRETQYF. The CDR3 region has the DNA TGCAGCGTAGCCGGGACAGGGAGGGAGACCCAGTACTTC.

There are many counts of this clonotype. The rearrangement uses TRBV12-3 or TRBV12-4 and TRBJ2-3, with D possibly being TRBD1 or TRBD2 (5 bases each). Trimming left V 10 bases short and J 0 bases short, with 11 bases between. The CDR3 covers 13 residues. The CDR3 loop is CATGAGSTDTQYF. DNA of the CDR3: TGTGCCACCGGGGCAGGGAGCACAGATACGCAGTATTTT.

This clonotype has at least ten counts. CDR3 protein: CAIWTGLNQPQHF. DNA of the CDR3: TGTGCCATCTGGACAGGGCTCAATCAGCCCCAGCATTTT. The chain has TRBV12-3 or TRBV12-4 and TRBJ1-5, with TRBD1 matching over 8 bases. J gave up 3 bases and V 10 bases, and 5 bases lay outside the gene matches. This CDR3 has 13 amino acids.

This clonotype appeared many times. The chain has TRBV28 and TRBJ1-3; 7 bases are a match to TRBD1. This CDR3 comprises 15 residues. V was pared by 7 bases and J by 2 bases, with 8 bases of the junction left unmatched. The V gene's germline CDR1 is MDHEN and CDR2 SYDVKM. The DNA of the CDR3 is TGTGCCAGCATCCCCCCCGACAGGGCTGGAAACACCATATATTTT. Translating gives CASIPPDRAGNTIYF.

There are many counts of this clonotype. This chain joins TRBV24-1 and TRBJ2-5; 7 bases align to TRBD1. This CDR3 spans 16 amino acids. The V gene's germline CDR1 is KGHDR and CDR2 SFDVKD. V shed 7 bases and J 5 bases; nucleotides not matched to a gene: 15. This CDR3 reads CATRVLRGPAMETQYF. CDR3 coding DNA: TGTGCCACCAGAGTCTTGAGGGGGCCTGCGATGGAGACCCAGTACTTC.

This clonotype was seen many times. The gene calls are TRBV5-6 and TRBJ2-1; 11 nucleotides match TRBD2. The germline V gene encodes CDR1 SGHDT and CDR2 YYEEEE. This CDR3 has 14 residues. Trimming cost V 4 bases and J 6 bases; bases outside gene matches: 3. In nucleotides, the CDR3 is TGTGCCAGCAGCCTTAGCGGGGGGGTCAATGAGCAGTTCTTC. It codes for CASSLSGGVNEQFF.

This clonotype was picked up many times. This sequence joins TRBV28 and TRBJ2-3; 7 nucleotides align to TRBD2. The V gene end was trimmed by 7 bases and the J gene end by 4 bases; junction bases not matched to a gene: 5. CDR1 and CDR2 (germline): MDHEN, SYDVKM. This CDR3 has 13 residues. The CDR3 is CASNMGGADTQYF. DNA of the CDR3: TGTGCCAGCAATATGGGGGGGGCAGATACGCAGTATTTT.

The sample holds one count of this clonotype. A much larger clone differs by one base, so this may be a read error. The rearrangement joins TRBV7-9 to TRBJ2-3; a weak D match, TRBD1 (6 bases). The length of the CDR3 is 10 residues. The germline CDR1 and CDR2 sequences are SEHNR and FQNEAQ (reference sequence). V lost 10 bases and J 6 bases, leaving 8 bases between the germline ends. CDR3 DNA: TGTGCCACTCAGGGGGATACGCAGTATTTT. Protein: CATQGDTQYF.

This clonotype was found many times. The chain uses TRBV5-1 and TRBJ1-1; D is possibly TRBD1 (6 bases). CDR3 length: 16 amino acids. The germline V and J ends were trimmed by 4 bases and 0 bases, with 16 bases remaining between them. The germline CDR1 and CDR2 sequences are SGHRS and YFSETQ. The CDR3 DNA is TGCGCCAGCAGCCTAGGGAATACAGGGATGAACACTGAAGCTTTCTTT. Its translation: CASSLGNTGMNTEAFF.

This clonotype came up many times. The rearrangement uses TRBV12-3 or TRBV12-4 and TRBJ1-5; D gene ambiguous. Trimming left V 2 bases short and J 4 bases short, with 9 bases between. This CDR3 has 14 amino acids. The CDR3 DNA follows: TGTGCCAGCAGTTTAAGGCGAGCTAATCAGCCCCAGCATTTT. Its protein product is CASSLRRANQPQHF.

In its sample, this clonotype was seen a few times. This chain links TRBV12-5 with TRBJ2-7; no reliable D call. Trimming pared 1 base from V and 6 bases from J, leaving 7 bases between. Germline loops: CDR1 LGHNT, CDR2 FRNRAP. The CDR3 spans 12 residues. CDR3 nucleotides: TGTGCTAGTGGTTTGGCTCCTCGCGAGCAGTACTTC. Its protein is CASGLAPREQYF.

In its sample, this clonotype was seen many times. V is TRBV10-3 and J is TRBJ2-3; no firm D call. Germline-derived CDR1 and CDR2 are ENHRY and SYGVKD. Trimming stripped 0 bases from V and 5 bases from J, with 15 bases between. This CDR3 has 16 residues. CDR3 in amino acids: CAISESASTKRDTQYF. The CDR3 DNA sequence: TGTGCCATCAGTGAGTCGGCCAGTACCAAGAGAGATACGCAGTATTTT.

This clonotype was counted at least ten times. This rearrangement joins TRBV28 to TRBJ2-7; D could derive from TRBD1 or TRBD2 (5 bases each). The CDR3 loop spans 11 amino acids. CDR1 is MDHEN, CDR2 SYDVKM, per germline. V was cut by 6 bases and J by 7 bases, with 10 bases left in between. For the CDR3, the DNA is TGTGCCAGCAGCCCCTGGGGGGAGCAGTACTTC. It is translated as CASSPWGEQYF.

This clonotype was counted many times. This chain connects TRBV15 to TRBJ1-1; D remains ambiguous. The CDR3 consists of 16 residues. Trimming pared 0 bases from V and 1 base from J, leaving 12 bases between. CDR1 and CDR2 from the germline V gene are LNHNV and YYDKDF (reference sequence). For the CDR3, the DNA is TGTGCCACCAGCAGAGACATGCAACGAGGGAACACTGAAGCTTTCTTT. The encoded protein is CATSRDMQRGNTEAFF.

This clonotype was detected many times. The chain links TRBV27 to TRBJ2-7; D tentatively reads TRBD1 or TRBD2 (5 bases each). The germline V gene has CDR1 MNHEY and CDR2 SMNVEV (reference sequence). V was clipped by 5 bases and J by 2 bases, with 13 bases between them. The CDR3 is made up of 14 amino acids. The CDR3 bases are TGTGCCAGCAGTGCCCCGGGACCACCCTACGAGCAGTACTTC. This encodes CASSAPGPPYEQYF.

The sample holds many counts of this clonotype. The chain carries TRBV5-1 and TRBJ2-3; 7 bases line up with TRBD1. Germline trimming cut 0 bases from V and 5 bases from J; bases unmatched to any gene: 3. The CDR3 has 14 residues. In germline, CDR1 is SGHRS, CDR2 YFSETQ. The CDR3 loop is CASSLEAGGDTQYF. The CDR3 DNA is TGCGCCAGCAGCTTGGAGGCAGGGGGAGATACGCAGTATTTT.

This clonotype was counted ten times or more. The chain is built from TRBV5-6 and TRBJ1-3; D ambiguous. Germline-derived CDR1 and CDR2 are SGHDT and YYEEEE. Trimming left V 0 bases short and J 0 bases short, with 7 bases between. This CDR3 is built from 15 residues. CDR3 protein: CASSLGRASGNTIYF. The CDR3 region has the DNA TGTGCCAGCAGCTTGGGACGGGCCTCTGGAAACACCATATATTTT.

This clonotype was counted ten times or more. This chain joins TRBV7-9 and TRBJ2-2; possible D gene TRBD1, 6 bases. The ends were cut back, 2 bases at V and 0 bases at J, with 13 bases in the middle. The germline gives CDR1 SEHNR, CDR2 FQNEAQ (reference sequence). The CDR3 spans 17 residues. The DNA for the CDR3 is TGTGCCAGCAGCTTAACGAAAGGACAGTCGAACACCGGGGAGCTGTTTTTT. It encodes CASSLTKGQSNTGELFF.

This clonotype was detected many times. The chain recombines TRBV5-1 with TRBJ2-6; D is uncertain. Trimming took off 3 bases at V and 0 bases at J, with 10 bases between the two ends. The CDR3 runs to 16 residues. CDR1 is SGHRS, CDR2 YFSETQ, per germline. Here the CDR3 DNA reads TGCGCCAGCAGCTCTCGGACGGGCTCTGGGGCCAACGTCCTGACTTTC. This gives the protein CASSSRTGSGANVLTF.

At least ten counts were recorded for this clonotype. The chain joins TRBV12-3 or TRBV12-4 to TRBJ2-1, with 7 nucleotides matching TRBD1. This CDR3 has 11 residues. The J segment lost 12 bases and the V segment lost 6 bases, leaving 5 bases of the junction unmatched. Here the CDR3 reads CASSSYRGQFF. The CDR3, as DNA: TGTGCCAGCAGCTCCTACAGGGGGCAGTTCTTC.

About this clonotype itself: Given a much more abundant clone one base away, this may be a read error. The chain couples TRBV5-1 to TRBJ1-5; D is unclear. Germline CDR1 and CDR2: SGHRS and YFSETQ. CDR3 length: 13 residues. The CDR3 protein is CASSIVGNQHQHF. DNA for the CDR3: TGCGCCAGCAGCATCGTAGGCAATCAGCACCAGCATTTT.